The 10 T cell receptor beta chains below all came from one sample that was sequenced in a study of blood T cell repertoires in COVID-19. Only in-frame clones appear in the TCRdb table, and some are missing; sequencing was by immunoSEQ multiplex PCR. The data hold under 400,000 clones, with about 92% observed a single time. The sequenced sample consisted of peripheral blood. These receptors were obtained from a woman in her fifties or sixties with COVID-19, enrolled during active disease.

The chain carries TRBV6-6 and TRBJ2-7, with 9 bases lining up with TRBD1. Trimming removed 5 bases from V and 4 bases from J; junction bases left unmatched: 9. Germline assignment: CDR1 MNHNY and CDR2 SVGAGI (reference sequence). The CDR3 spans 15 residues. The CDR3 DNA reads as TGTGCCAGCAGTGCACCGAGGGACAGGGCTTACGAGCAGTACTTC. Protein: CASSAPRDRAYEQYF.

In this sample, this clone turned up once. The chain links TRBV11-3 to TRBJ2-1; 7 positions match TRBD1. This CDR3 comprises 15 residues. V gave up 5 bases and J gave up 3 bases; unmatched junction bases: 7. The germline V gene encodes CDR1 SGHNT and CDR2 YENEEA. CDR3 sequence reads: CASSPGQVDYNEQFF. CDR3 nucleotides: TGTGCCAGCAGCCCCGGACAGGTCGACTACAATGAGCAGTTCTTC.

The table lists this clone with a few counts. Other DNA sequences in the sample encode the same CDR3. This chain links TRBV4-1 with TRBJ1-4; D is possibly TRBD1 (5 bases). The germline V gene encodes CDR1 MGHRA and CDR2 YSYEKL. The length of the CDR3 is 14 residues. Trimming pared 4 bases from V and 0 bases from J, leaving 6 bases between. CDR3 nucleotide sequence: TGCGCCAGCAGCCTACAGGCAACTAATGAAAAACTGTTTTTT. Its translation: CASSLQATNEKLFF.

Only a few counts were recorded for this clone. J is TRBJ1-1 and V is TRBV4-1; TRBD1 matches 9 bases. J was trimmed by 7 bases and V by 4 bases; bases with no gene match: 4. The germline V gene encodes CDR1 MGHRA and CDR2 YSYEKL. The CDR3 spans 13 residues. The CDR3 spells CASSPGTGREAFF. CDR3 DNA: TGCGCCAGCAGCCCCGGGACAGGGCGTGAAGCTTTCTTT.

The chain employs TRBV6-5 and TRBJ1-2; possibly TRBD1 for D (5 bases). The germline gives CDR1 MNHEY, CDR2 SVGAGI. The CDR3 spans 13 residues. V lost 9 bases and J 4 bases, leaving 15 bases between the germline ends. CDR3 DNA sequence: TGTGCCAGTGGAACCCTCGGGGGCTATGGCTACACCTTC. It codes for CASGTLGGYGYTF.

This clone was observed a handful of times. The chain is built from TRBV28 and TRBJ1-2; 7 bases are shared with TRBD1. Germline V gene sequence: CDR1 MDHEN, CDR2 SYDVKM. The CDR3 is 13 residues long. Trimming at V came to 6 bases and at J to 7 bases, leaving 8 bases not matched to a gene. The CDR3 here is CASSLRDSIGYTF. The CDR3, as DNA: TGTGCCAGCAGCCTCCGGGACAGTATTGGCTACACCTTC.

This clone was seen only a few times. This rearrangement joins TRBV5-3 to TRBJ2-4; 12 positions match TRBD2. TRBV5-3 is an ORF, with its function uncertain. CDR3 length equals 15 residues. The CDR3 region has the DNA TGTGTGAGGCTAGCGGGGGGGCCGGGCAAAAACATTCAGTACTTC. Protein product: CVRLAGGPGKNIQYF.

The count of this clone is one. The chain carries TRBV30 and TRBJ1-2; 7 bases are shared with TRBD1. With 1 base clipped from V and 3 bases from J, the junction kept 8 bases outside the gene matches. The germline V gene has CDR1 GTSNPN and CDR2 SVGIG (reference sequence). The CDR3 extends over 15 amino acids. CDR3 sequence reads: CAWSAETGSHYGYTF. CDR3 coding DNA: TGTGCCTGGAGTGCGGAGACAGGGAGTCACTATGGCTACACCTTC.

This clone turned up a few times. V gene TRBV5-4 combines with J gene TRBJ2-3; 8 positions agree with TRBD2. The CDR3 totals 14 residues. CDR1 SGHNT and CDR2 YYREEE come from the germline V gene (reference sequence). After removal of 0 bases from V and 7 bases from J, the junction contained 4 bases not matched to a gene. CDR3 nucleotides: TGTGCCAGCAGCTTGGGGGCGGGGGGATATACGCAGTATTTT. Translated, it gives CASSLGAGGYTQYF.

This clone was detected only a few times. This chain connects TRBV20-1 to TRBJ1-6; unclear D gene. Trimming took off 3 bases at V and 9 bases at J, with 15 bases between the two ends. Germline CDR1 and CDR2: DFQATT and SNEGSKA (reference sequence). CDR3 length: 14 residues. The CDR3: CSASVQVMGSPLHF. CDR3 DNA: TGCAGTGCTAGTGTTCAGGTGATGGGTTCACCCCTCCACTTT.